Below are 17 T cell receptor beta chains sequenced from a single sample in a study of CD8 T cells in ankylosing spondylitis (dated by TCRdb to the late 2010s). What the authors observed across the whole study: A TCR beta motif of roughly 8 highly homologous amino acid variants appeared characteristic of blood from ankylosing spondylitis patients.

The library was generated by 5' RACE. Sequenced using an Illumina HiSeq 2500. TCRdb reprocessed the public reads (quality trimming at Q25 with fastp, clone calling with MiXCR) and kept in-frame beta chains. Rows are combined by CDR3 protein, so each entry shows the most common genes and DNA. This sample has just under 550,000 distinct CDR3 sequences in its table, and roughly 13% of those were observed once. Jointly, the top ten make up about 6.5% of the sample. No antigen has been identified for these receptors. The sample comprised blood, either unsorted or a sorted T cell fraction (not recorded which). The receptors were gathered from a male donor with ankylosing spondylitis.

This clonotype showed up many times. The chain has TRBV12-3 or TRBV12-4 and TRBJ2-1; D is perhaps TRBD1 (6 bases). Between the trimmed V and J ends, which lost 4 bases and 0 bases, there was a span of 13 bases. The CDR3 length is 16 residues. CDR3 bases: TGTGCCAGCAGTTACATCCAGGGGAGCTCCTACAATGAGCAGTTCTTC. Translation gives CASSYIQGSSYNEQFF.

This clonotype occurred a few times. This chain links TRBV7-9 with TRBJ2-7, with D perhaps TRBD1 (6 bases). CDR3 length: 13 residues. CDR1 SEHNR and CDR2 FQNEAQ come from the germline V gene (reference sequence). Trimming removed 5 bases at V and 2 bases at J, with 10 bases between. The CDR3 loop is CASSPWTAYEQYF. DNA of the CDR3: TGTGCCAGCAGCCCCTGGACAGCCTACGAGCAGTACTTC. Supplemented by reference TRBV7-9 and TRBJ2-7, the full variable domain reads DTGVSQNPRHKITKRGQNVTFRCDPISEHNRLYWYRQTLGQGPEFLTYFQNEAQLEKSRLLSDRFSAERPKGSFSTLEIQRTEQGDSAMYLCASSPWTAYEQYFGPGTRLTVT.

Only a few counts were recorded for this clonotype. V gene TRBV2 combines with J gene TRBJ2-7; 10 bases match TRBD2. The CDR3 is 15 residues long. Trimming removed 3 bases from V and 0 bases from J; junction bases left unmatched: 2. CDR1 and CDR2 from the germline V gene are SNHLY and FYNNEI. CDR3 DNA: TGTGCCAGCAGTGACGGGACTAGCGACTCCTACGAGCAGTACGTC. This encodes CASSDGTSDSYEQYV.

The chain couples TRBV12-3 or TRBV12-4 to TRBJ1-1; a weak D match, TRBD1 (5 bases). The ends were cut back, 7 bases at V and 1 base at J, with 10 bases in the middle. The CDR3 runs to 13 residues. This chain's CDR3 is CASTGFANTEAFF. CDR3 nucleotides: TGTGCCAGCACAGGGTTTGCGAACACTGAAGCTTTCTTT.

This chain links TRBV2 with TRBJ1-2, with 7 bases that match TRBD1. Trimming took 1 base from V and 4 from J; bases not matched to a gene: 3. There are 14 residues in the CDR3. Germline values: CDR1 SNHLY, CDR2 FYNNEI. In DNA, the CDR3 is TGTGCCAGCAGTGAAGAGGGACAGCTCTATGGCTACACCTTC. Its protein is CASSEEGQLYGYTF.

This clonotype was observed a handful of times. This rearrangement joins TRBV24-1 to TRBJ2-1; TRBD2 matches 11 bases. The germline V gene encodes CDR1 KGHDR and CDR2 SFDVKD. The CDR3 spans 17 residues. Trimming cost V 0 bases and J 7 bases; bases outside gene matches: 7. In nucleotides, the CDR3 is TGTGCCACCAGTGATTTGAGCCTAGCGGGAGGCCTAAATGAGCAGTTCTTC. It specifies CATSDLSLAGGLNEQFF.

This clonotype was detected only a few times. This chain connects TRBV7-2 to TRBJ1-5; tentatively, D is TRBD1 (5 bases). V shed 5 bases and J shed 2 bases, with 16 bases lying between them. The CDR3 extends over 16 amino acids. The germline gives CDR1 SGHTA, CDR2 FQGNSA. CDR3 in amino acids: CASSGLGGQGNQPQHF. The CDR3 bases are TGTGCCAGCAGCGGTTTGGGGGGTCAGGGCAATCAGCCCCAGCATTTT.

In this sample, this clonotype turned up a few times. The V gene is TRBV5-1, the J gene TRBJ2-1; 10 bases line up with TRBD2. Losses at the gene ends were 2 bases for V and 7 bases for J; bases not matched to a gene: 6. The CDR3 length is 15 residues. Germline assignment: CDR1 SGHRS and CDR2 YFSETQ. The CDR3 loop is CASSLSAGGQNEQFF. The CDR3 nucleotides read TGCGCCAGCAGCTTATCAGCGGGAGGGCAAAATGAGCAGTTCTTC. The full variable domain, with the rest looked up from reference TRBV5-1 and TRBJ2-1, is KAGVTQTPRYLIKTRGQQVTLSCSPISGHRSVSWYQQTPGQGLQFLFEYFSETQRNKGNFPGRFSGRQFSNSRSEMNVSTLELGDSALYLCASSLSAGGQNEQFFGPGTRLTVL.

This clonotype was detected a few times. The rearrangement links TRBV29-1 to TRBJ2-5; 7 nucleotides align to TRBD1. Trimming at V came to 6 bases and at J to 7 bases, leaving 2 bases not matched to a gene. The germline V gene encodes CDR1 SQVTM and CDR2 ANQGSEA. The CDR3 has 10 amino acids. CDR3 residues: CSVAGGTQYF. DNA of the CDR3: TGCAGCGTGGCAGGGGGGACCCAGTACTTC.

This clonotype was recorded at least ten times. The genes are TRBV15 and TRBJ2-5, with D perhaps TRBD1 (6 bases). Germline lookup yields CDR1 LNHNV and CDR2 YYDKDF (reference sequence). V was cut by 4 bases and J by 1 base, with 13 bases left in between. The CDR3 runs 15 residues. The CDR3 region is CATSKEGQIQETQYF. The CDR3 DNA is TGTGCCACCAGCAAAGAAGGACAGATCCAAGAGACCCAGTACTTC.

This clonotype showed up many times. The chain joins TRBV12-3 or TRBV12-4 to TRBJ2-3; 8 bases map to TRBD1. This CDR3 is 15 amino acids long. J was trimmed by 5 bases and V by 6 bases; bases with no gene match: 10. DNA for the CDR3: TGTGCCAGCAGGGGTGGCGGACAGGGCGGAGATACGCAGTATTTT. Amino acid sequence: CASRGGGQGGDTQYF.

The chain joins TRBV10-3 to TRBJ2-7; 11 bases fit TRBD1. Germline-derived CDR1 and CDR2 are ENHRY and SYGVKD. Losses at the gene ends were 4 bases for V and 4 bases for J; bases not matched to a gene: 3. The CDR3 runs to 14 residues. The CDR3 here is CAISGDRGLYEQYF. The CDR3 DNA reads as TGTGCCATCAGTGGGGACAGGGGGTTGTACGAGCAGTACTTC.

This clonotype was seen repeatedly, ten times or more. This rearrangement joins TRBV20-1 to TRBJ2-7; D remains ambiguous. Deletions cut 0 bases from V and 1 base from J, with 7 bases between. Germline loops: CDR1 DFQATT, CDR2 SNEGSKA (reference sequence). This CDR3 has 13 residues. For the CDR3, the DNA is TGCAGTGCTAGAGATCTCAGATCCTACGAGCAGTACTTC. Translated, it gives CSARDLRSYEQYF.

This sequence joins TRBV12-3 or TRBV12-4 and TRBJ2-4, with D possibly called TRBD1 or TRBD2 (5 bases each). The V gene lost 3 bases and the J gene lost 6 bases, with 12 bases spanning the gap. This CDR3 is built from 14 residues. CDR3 loop: CASSFGAGRNIQYF. The CDR3 DNA is TGTGCCAGCAGTTTTGGGGCAGGGAGAAACATTCAGTACTTC.

This clonotype was detected a few times. V is TRBV11-2 and J is TRBJ2-5; possibly TRBD1 for D (6 bases). V lost 5 bases, J lost 0 bases, and 16 bases lay in between. This CDR3 is built from 16 residues. Germline-derived CDR1 and CDR2 are SGHAT and FQNNGV. The CDR3 nucleotides are TGTGCCAGCAGCGACCTGGGACACTCGTACCAAGAGACCCAGTACTTC. Translation: CASSDLGHSYQETQYF. Using reference TRBV11-2 and TRBJ2-5 for the parts outside the CDR3, the full variable domain is EAGVAQSPRYKIIEKRQSVAFWCNPISGHATLYWYQQILGQGPKLLIQFQNNGVVDDSQLPKDRFSAERLKGVDSTLKIQPAKLEDSAVYLCASSDLGHSYQETQYFGPGTRLLVL.

This clonotype was detected a few times. The chain is built from TRBV5-1 and TRBJ2-7; 10 positions agree with TRBD2. This CDR3 has 15 residues. CDR1 and CDR2 (germline): SGHRS, YFSETQ. With 1 base clipped from V and 2 bases from J, the junction kept 3 bases outside the gene matches. CDR3 bases: TGCGCCAGCAGCTTGTCTACTAGCGGGACCTACGAGCAGTACTTC. It yields the protein CASSLSTSGTYEQYF.

The chain combines TRBV6-5 with TRBJ2-5; weak D call: TRBD1 (6 bases). Looked up from germline, CDR1 is MNHEY and CDR2 is SVGAGI. The CDR3 covers 14 residues. Trimming removed 1 base from V and 0 bases from J, with 6 bases in between. The chain's CDR3 is CASSYWTDQETQYF. CDR3 bases: TGTGCCAGCAGTTACTGGACAGACCAAGAGACCCAGTACTTC.